This TCR beta chain was observed in a study of blood T cell repertoires in COVID-19. Cohort assignment relied on participant-reported clinical history. V was shortened by 5 bases and J by 5 bases, with 12 bases between the two germline ends. This CDR3 comprises 13 residues. Germline V gene data show CDR1 as SEHNR and CDR2 as FQNEAQ (reference sequence). Sequenced by immunoSEQ multiplex PCR; TCRdb stores in-frame clones only, minus some. The sample has 400,000 to 500,000 clones, around nine tenths seen once. Sequencing used PBMCs or T cells enriched from blood (not recorded which). The source of this sequence is a woman aged 18-29 years who had been exposed to COVID-19. The chain combines TRBV7-9 with TRBJ2-5, with D perhaps matching TRBD1 (6 bases). CDR3 bases: TGTGCCAGCAGCCAAGGGGGAGATGAGACCCAGTACTTC. Encoded protein: CASSQGGDETQYF. The variable domain in full, completed from reference TRBV7-9 and TRBJ2-5, reads DTGVSQNPRHKITKRGQNVTFRCDPISEHNRLYWYRQTLGQGPEFLTYFQNEAQLEKSRLLSDRFSAERPKGSFSTLEIQRTEQGDSAMYLCASSQGGDETQYFGPGTRLLVL.